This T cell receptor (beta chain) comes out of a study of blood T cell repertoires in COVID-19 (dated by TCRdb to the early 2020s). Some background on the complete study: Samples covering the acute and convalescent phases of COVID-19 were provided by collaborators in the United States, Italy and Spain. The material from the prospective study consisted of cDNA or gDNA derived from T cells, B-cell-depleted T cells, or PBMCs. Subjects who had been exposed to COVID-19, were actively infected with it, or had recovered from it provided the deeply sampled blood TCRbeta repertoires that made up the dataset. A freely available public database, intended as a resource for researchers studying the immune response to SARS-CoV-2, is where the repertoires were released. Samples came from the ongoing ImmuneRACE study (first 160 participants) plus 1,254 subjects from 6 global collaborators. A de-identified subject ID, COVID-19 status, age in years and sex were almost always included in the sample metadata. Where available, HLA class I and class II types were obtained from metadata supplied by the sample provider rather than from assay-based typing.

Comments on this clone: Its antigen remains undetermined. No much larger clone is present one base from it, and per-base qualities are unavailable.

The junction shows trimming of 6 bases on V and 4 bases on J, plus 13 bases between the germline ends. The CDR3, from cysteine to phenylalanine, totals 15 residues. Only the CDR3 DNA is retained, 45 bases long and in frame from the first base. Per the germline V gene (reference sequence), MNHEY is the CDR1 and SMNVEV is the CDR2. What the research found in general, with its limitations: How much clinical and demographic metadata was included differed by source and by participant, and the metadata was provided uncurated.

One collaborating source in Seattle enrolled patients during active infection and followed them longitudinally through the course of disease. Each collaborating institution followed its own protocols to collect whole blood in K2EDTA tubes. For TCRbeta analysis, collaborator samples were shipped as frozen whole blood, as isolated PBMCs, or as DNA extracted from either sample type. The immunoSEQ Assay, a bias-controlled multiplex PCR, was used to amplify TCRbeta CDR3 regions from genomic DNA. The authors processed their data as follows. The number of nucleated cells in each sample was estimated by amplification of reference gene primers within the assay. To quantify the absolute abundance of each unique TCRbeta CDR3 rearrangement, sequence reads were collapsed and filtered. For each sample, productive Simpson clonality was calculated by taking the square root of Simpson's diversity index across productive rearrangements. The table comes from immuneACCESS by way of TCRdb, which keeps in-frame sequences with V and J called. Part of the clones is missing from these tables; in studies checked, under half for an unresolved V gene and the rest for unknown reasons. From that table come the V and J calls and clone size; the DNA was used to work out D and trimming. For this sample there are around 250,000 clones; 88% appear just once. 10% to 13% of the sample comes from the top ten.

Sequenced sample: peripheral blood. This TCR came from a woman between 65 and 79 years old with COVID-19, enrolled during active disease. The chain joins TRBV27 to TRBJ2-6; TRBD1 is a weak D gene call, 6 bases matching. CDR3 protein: CASRSQGTGANVLTF. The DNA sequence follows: TGTGCCAGCAGGTCGCAGGGGACCGGGGCCAACGTCCTGACTTTC.